Listed below are T cell receptor beta chains from one sample, sequenced in a study of blood T cell repertoires in COVID-19. Assay used: immunoSEQ multiplex PCR; TCRdb lists only in-frame clones, some missing. Here the sample spans approximately 110,000 clones, 65% to 80% being singletons. Sequenced input: peripheral blood. These receptors originate from a man in his 70s with active or convalescent COVID-19. Each CDR3 is given with its conserved first and last residue. D genes are given only for firm matches. Size tells how often a clone was seen (once, few, many) or the class of an expanded clone, and some rows leave it out.

J	V	D	size	CDR3	DNA
TRBJ2-1	TRBV27	NA	NA	CASRSLGNEQFF	TGTGCCAGCAGGTCTCTCGGGAATGAGCAGTTCTTC
TRBJ1-3	TRBV29-1	NA	NA	CSVVRGFRNTIYF	TGCAGCGTTGTTAGGGGGTTTCGAAACACCATATATTTT
TRBJ2-3	TRBV9	NA	NA	CASSERKHTDTQYF	TGTGCCAGCAGCGAGCGGAAACACACAGATACGCAGTATTTT
TRBJ1-2	TRBV14	TRBD1	many	CASSARQGPRYGYTF	TGTGCCAGCAGCGCCCGACAGGGGCCCCGCTATGGCTACACCTTC
TRBJ2-1	TRBV9	NA	once	CASSPSARRSGNEQFF	TGTGCCAGCAGCCCAAGCGCAAGGAGGTCGGGCAATGAGCAGTTCTTC
TRBJ2-3	TRBV6-5	NA	NA	CASSSTHRGGDTQYF	TGTGCCAGCAGTTCGACCCACAGGGGGGGAGATACGCAGTATTTT
TRBJ2-6	TRBV2	NA	NA	CASSASSGANVLTF	TGTGCCAGCAGTGCTAGCTCTGGGGCCAACGTCCTGACTTTC
TRBJ2-7	TRBV19	TRBD1	NA	CASQTTGDYEQYF	TGTGCCAGTCAAACGACAGGGGACTACGAGCAGTACTTC
TRBJ2-1	TRBV12-3/TRBV12-4	NA	NA	CASSQYNEQFF	TGTGCCAGCAGCCAATACAATGAGCAGTTCTTC
TRBJ1-6	TRBV19	TRBD1	NA	CASLDRGRNSPLHF	TGTGCCAGTTTGGACAGGGGGCGGAATTCACCCCTCCACTTT
TRBJ1-2	TRBV5-5	NA	NA	CASSLAGEYGYTF	TGTGCCAGCAGCTTGGCAGGGGAGTATGGCTACACCTTC
TRBJ1-6	TRBV5-4	TRBD1	once	CASSLAGGTYNSPLHF	TGTGCCAGCAGCTTAGCAGGGGGAACCTATAATTCACCCCTCCACTTT
TRBJ2-7	TRBV28	NA	NA	CASQAASEAYEQYF	TGTGCCAGCCAAGCCGCTAGCGAGGCCTACGAGCAGTACTTC
TRBJ1-2	TRBV6-5	NA	NA	CASSYMGNGYTF	TGTGCCAGCAGTTACATGGGCAACGGCTACACCTTC
TRBJ1-3	TRBV3-1/TRBV3-2	NA	NA	CASSPRTEGNTIYF	TGTGCCAGCAGCCCCCGGACAGAAGGAAACACCATATATTTT
TRBJ2-5	TRBV5-1	NA	NA	CASSLLTGSETQYF	TGCGCCAGCAGCTTACTTACAGGGTCGGAGACCCAGTACTTC
TRBJ2-3	TRBV24-1	NA	NA	CATRGEGTDTQYF	TGTGCCACTAGGGGCGAAGGGACAGATACGCAGTATTTT
TRBJ1-2	TRBV25-1	NA	NA	CASRPQGRFNYGYTF	TGTGCCAGCAGGCCTCAAGGGAGATTTAACTATGGCTACACCTTC
TRBJ1-6	TRBV6-1	NA	once	CASSELYNSPLHF	TGTGCCAGCAGTGAACTGTATAATTCACCCCTCCACTTT
TRBJ2-3	TRBV6-4	TRBD1	NA	CASSPGGGTDTQYF	TGTGCCAGCAGCCCAGGGGGTGGCACAGATACGCAGTATTTT
TRBJ2-1	TRBV7-3	TRBD2	NA	CASSISGLAGSNEQFF	TGTGCCAGCAGCATATCGGGACTAGCGGGCAGCAATGAGCAGTTCTTC
TRBJ2-3	TRBV5-5	NA	NA	CASSNEGHPPDTQYF	TGTGCCAGCAGCAATGAGGGACACCCTCCAGATACGCAGTATTTT
TRBJ1-1	TRBV29-1	NA	once	CSVGTGDTEAFF	TGCAGCGTCGGGACTGGGGACACTGAAGCTTTCTTT
TRBJ2-7	TRBV28	NA	NA	CASSSTTDTYEQYF	TGTGCCAGCAGTTCAACGACAGATACTTACGAGCAGTACTTC
TRBJ1-1	TRBV5-4	NA	NA	CASSPRGNTEAFF	TGTGCCAGCAGCCCAAGGGGAAACACTGAAGCTTTCTTT
TRBJ2-7	TRBV7-9	NA	NA	CASSFGGGLTKIYEQYF	TGTGCCAGCAGCTTCGGAGGGGGCCTAACGAAAATTTACGAGCAGTACTTC
TRBJ2-5	TRBV5-6	TRBD2	NA	CASSLVRGGETQYF	TGTGCCAGCAGCTTGGTGCGGGGAGGGGAGACCCAGTACTTC
TRBJ2-1	TRBV7-3	TRBD1	few	CASSLSGGDEQFF	TGTGCCAGCAGCTTATCAGGGGGAGATGAGCAGTTCTTC
TRBJ1-1	TRBV5-1	TRBD1	NA	CASSPGQGARNTEAFF	TGCGCCAGCAGCCCAGGACAGGGGGCGAGGAACACTGAAGCTTTCTTT
TRBJ2-3	TRBV27	NA	NA	CASSASRGGPSTDTQYF	TGTGCCAGCAGTGCCTCAAGAGGGGGTCCTAGCACAGATACGCAGTATTTT
TRBJ1-3	TRBV12-5	NA	NA	CASGLGSGVSGNTIYF	TGTGCTAGTGGTTTGGGTTCAGGCGTCTCTGGAAACACCATATATTTT
TRBJ2-1	TRBV7-2	TRBD2	NA	CASSPGLAGAEQFF	TGTGCCAGCAGCCCCGGACTAGCGGGAGCTGAGCAGTTCTTC
TRBJ1-2	TRBV7-6	NA	NA	CASSLGNSDYPYGYTF	TGTGCCAGCAGCTTAGGGAACAGTGATTACCCCTATGGCTACACCTTC
TRBJ1-5	TRBV28	TRBD1	few	CASSRPRTGGDQPQHF	TGTGCCAGCTCCCGGCCCCGAACAGGGGGGGATCAGCCCCAGCATTTT
TRBJ2-5	TRBV21-1	NA	once	CASSACTGGGRKETQYF	TGTGCCAGCAGCGCCTGCACAGGGGGAGGGAGGAAAGAGACCCAGTACTTC
TRBJ1-5	TRBV5-6	TRBD1	NA	CASSLRGTGRISNQPQHF	TGTGCCAGCAGCTTGAGGGGGACAGGGAGGATCAGCAATCAGCCCCAGCATTTT
TRBJ2-5	TRBV9	TRBD2	few	CASSPSGAGGETQYF	TGTGCCAGCAGCCCCAGTGGAGCGGGAGGGGAGACCCAGTACTTC
TRBJ2-7	TRBV5-6	NA	NA	CASSSYGDNDF	TGTGCCAGCAGCTCTTACGGGGACAACGACTTC
TRBJ1-2	TRBV10-3	NA	NA	CAISESTLNERGYTF	TGTGCCATCAGTGAGTCGACCTTGAATGAGCGGGGCTACACCTTC
TRBJ2-1	TRBV7-2	NA	NA	CASSVQGRVNEQFF	TGTGCCAGCAGCGTGCAGGGAAGGGTCAATGAGCAGTTCTTC
TRBJ2-1	TRBV30	NA	NA	CAWNGGKDEQFF	TGTGCCTGGAACGGGGGAAAAGATGAGCAGTTCTTC
TRBJ1-2	TRBV28	NA	NA	CASSSQGLANYGYTF	TGTGCCAGCAGTTCCCAGGGTCTTGCTAACTATGGCTACACCTTC
TRBJ2-1	TRBV10-3	NA	NA	CAISGRDEQFF	TGTGCCATCAGTGGCCGGGATGAGCAGTTCTTC
TRBJ2-5	TRBV7-9	NA	NA	CASSLGVGGAEETQYF	TGTGCCAGCAGCTTAGGGGTCGGTGGGGCTGAAGAGACCCAGTACTTC
TRBJ1-2	TRBV28	NA	NA	CASSLPQYGYTF	TGTGCCAGCAGTTTGCCGCAGTACGGCTACACCTTC
TRBJ2-7	TRBV5-5	NA	NA	CASSFRRSSVSYEQYF	TGTGCCAGCAGCTTTAGGAGGTCCTCCGTTTCCTACGAGCAGTACTTC
TRBJ2-1	TRBV5-1	TRBD2	NA	CASSPLWGGYNEQFF	TGCGCCAGCAGCCCCCTATGGGGGGGATACAATGAGCAGTTCTTC
TRBJ1-1	TRBV18	NA	NA	CASSSGLRNTEAFF	TGTGCCAGCTCCTCGGGACTTAGGAACACTGAAGCTTTCTTT
TRBJ1-1	TRBV2	NA	NA	CASSVGGGGNTEAFF	TGTGCCAGCAGTGTAGGGGGAGGGGGTAACACTGAAGCTTTCTTT
TRBJ1-5	TRBV7-2	NA	NA	CASSSGGWSNQPQHF	TGTGCCAGCAGCTCTGGGGGGTGGAGCAATCAGCCCCAGCATTTT
TRBJ2-3	TRBV18	TRBD2	few	CASSPRASGTDTQYF	TGTGCCAGCTCACCACGGGCTAGCGGGACTGATACGCAGTATTTT
TRBJ2-1	TRBV3-1/TRBV3-2	TRBD2	NA	CASSPRWGLPDSYNEQFF	TGTGCCAGCAGCCCCCGCTGGGGACTACCCGACTCCTACAATGAGCAGTTCTTC
TRBJ1-5	TRBV10-2	NA	NA	CASSESGGYHQPQHF	TGCGCCAGCAGTGAGTCTGGAGGTTATCACCAGCCCCAGCATTTT